These 24 T cell receptor beta chains were sequenced from one sample in a study of cytomegalovirus exposure and HLA in healthy donors. Primers: 60 Vbeta forward and 13 Jbeta reverse. The protocol was immunoSEQ multiplex PCR, while the TCRdb copy is restricted to in-frame clones and leaves out a portion. Of 130,000 to 150,000 clones in the sample, 55% to 80% were seen once. The material sequenced was PBMCs. The receptors stem from a human donor in good health.

The chain combines TRBV2 with TRBJ2-5, with 9 bases matching TRBD2. The J call may be in error: the DNA end matches TRBJ2-7 better. The CDR3 is 13 residues long. Germline-derived CDR1 and CDR2 are SNHLY and FYNNEI. CDR3 protein: CASSTSGGYEQYF. The CDR3, as DNA: TGTGCCAGCTCGACTAGCGGCGGCTACGAGCAGTACTTC.

The rearrangement uses TRBV9 and TRBJ1-1; TRBD1 matches at 11 bases. Germline V gives CDR1 SGDLS, CDR2 YYNGEE. CDR3 length equals 14 residues. V was clipped by 5 bases and J by 4 bases; unmatched bases: 4. The DNA of the CDR3 is TGTGCCAGCAGATCCGGGACAGGGGGCACTGAAGCTTTCTTT. This sequence encodes CASRSGTGGTEAFF.

The chain joins TRBV6-1 to TRBJ1-5; no reliable D call. The V end lost 2 bases, the J end lost 5 bases, and 10 bases lay between the germline ends. This CDR3 comprises 14 residues. The V gene's germline CDR1 is MNHNS and CDR2 SASEGT. CDR3 sequence: CASSEREGHQPQHF. DNA for the CDR3: TGTGCCAGCAGTGAAAGGGAGGGTCATCAGCCCCAGCATTTT.

This chain links TRBV29-1 with TRBJ2-1; 7 bases fit TRBD2. The length of the CDR3 is 13 residues. Per germline, CDR1 SQVTM and CDR2 ANQGSEA. Germline trimming cut 2 bases from V and 5 bases from J; bases unmatched to any gene: 3. CDR3 DNA sequence: TGCAGCGTTGAATTGCTAGCGGACAATGAGCAGTTCTTC. Translating it yields CSVELLADNEQFF.

The chain links TRBV27 to TRBJ1-4; the D is unclear. Germline V lookup: CDR1 MNHEY, CDR2 SMNVEV (reference sequence). This CDR3 is built from 14 residues. The V gene lost 6 bases and the J gene lost 8 bases, with 16 bases spanning the gap. The CDR3 bases are TGTGCCAGCAGCCCGGGTTCCTCAATCGAAAAACTGTTTTTT. Its protein is CASSPGSSIEKLFF.

The gene calls are TRBV29-1 and TRBJ1-2, with 10 positions matching TRBD1. The CDR3 is made up of 11 amino acids. Germline CDR1 is SQVTM and CDR2 is ANQGSEA. The J segment lost 8 bases and the V segment lost 7 bases, leaving 4 bases of the junction unmatched. The CDR3 region has the DNA TGCAGCGCGAGGGACAGGGGCGGCTACACCTTC. Amino acids: CSARDRGGYTF.

The chain joins TRBV6-1 to TRBJ2-7; tentative D call: TRBD1 (6 bases). The germline V and J ends were trimmed by 4 bases and 2 bases, with 12 bases remaining between them. Germline V gene lookup returns CDR1 MNHNS and CDR2 SASEGT. The length of the CDR3 is 14 residues. CDR3 nucleotide sequence: TGTGCCAGCAGTGTGGGACACCTGACCTACGAGCAGTACTTC. Encoded protein: CASSVGHLTYEQYF.

This chain links TRBV5-6 with TRBJ2-1, with TRBD2 as a possible D gene (5 bases). CDR1 and CDR2 from the germline V gene are SGHDT and YYEEEE. V shed 1 base and J shed 0 bases, with 8 bases lying between them. This CDR3 has 15 amino acids. CDR3 sequence: CASSLLGSSYNEQFF. The DNA for the CDR3 is TGTGCCAGCAGCTTGTTAGGGAGCTCCTACAATGAGCAGTTCTTC.

The chain recombines TRBV10-2 with TRBJ2-3; no reliable D call. Germline assignment: CDR1 WSHSY and CDR2 SAAADI. V was trimmed by 4 bases and J by 2 bases, leaving 10 bases between them. This CDR3 comprises 14 residues. The CDR3 spells CASSVAENTDTQYF. DNA for the CDR3: TGCGCCAGCAGTGTTGCGGAGAACACAGATACGCAGTATTTT.

The chain links TRBV5-4 to TRBJ2-5; D possibly corresponds to TRBD2 (7 bases). Deletions cut 4 bases from V and 5 bases from J, with 24 bases between. The CDR3 covers 17 residues. Germline-derived CDR1 and CDR2 are SGHNT and YYREEE (reference sequence). DNA of the CDR3: TGTGCCAGCAGCACCGACAGGAGGGACTACTATGGGGAGACCCAGTACTTC. This codes for CASSTDRRDYYGETQYF.

CDR3 sequence (DNA): TGCGCCAGCAGCCAAGATTCCGGGGAGACCCAGTACTTC. Amino acids: CASSQDSGETQYF. The chain recombines TRBV4-1 with TRBJ2-5; D gene unclear. This CDR3 is built from 13 residues. The V gene lost 0 bases and the J gene lost 5 bases, with 7 bases spanning the gap. Per the germline V gene, CDR1 is MGHRA and CDR2 is YSYEKL.

The J gene is TRBJ2-6, the V gene TRBV4-2; TRBD2 might be the D (5 bases). Germline V gene lookup returns CDR1 LGHNA and CDR2 YNFKEQ. This CDR3 comprises 15 residues. The V and J ends lost 4 bases and 0 bases respectively, with 7 bases between them. In DNA, the CDR3 is TGTGCCAGCAGCCCCCGGGACTCTGGGGCCAACGTCCTGACTTTC. It codes for CASSPRDSGANVLTF.

This rearrangement joins TRBV25-1 to TRBJ2-2; D is undetermined. Trimming shortened V by 7 bases and J by 4 bases, and 13 bases separated the two germline ends. This CDR3 region has 14 residues. CDR1 is MGHDK and CDR2 is SYGVNS in the germline V gene. The CDR3 here is CASKMRSPTGELFF. CDR3 coding DNA: TGTGCCAGCAAAATGCGTTCCCCCACCGGGGAGCTGTTTTTT.

The chain recombines TRBV27 with TRBJ1-6, with TRBD1 matching 12 bases. From germline, CDR1 is MNHEY and CDR2 SMNVEV (reference sequence). This CDR3 region has 15 residues. V dropped 6 bases and J dropped 10; count of bases not matched to a gene: 7. For the CDR3, the DNA is TGTGCCAGCAGCCAGGGACAGGGGGCCGGGTCACCCCTCCACTTT. The encoded protein is CASSQGQGAGSPLHF.

This clone was picked up a small number of times. The rearrangement links TRBV25-1 to TRBJ2-7, with D perhaps TRBD1 (6 bases). V was trimmed by 11 bases and J by 2 bases, leaving 19 bases between them. Germline loops: CDR1 MGHDK, CDR2 SYGVNS. The CDR3 extends over 14 amino acids. CDR3: CAAEGPGVAYEQYF. CDR3 sequence (DNA): TGTGCCGCTGAGGGCCCAGGGGTGGCCTACGAGCAGTACTTC.

This chain uses TRBV11-2 with TRBJ2-1, with a possible D match to TRBD2 (5 bases). This CDR3 has 14 residues. The V end lost 0 bases, the J end lost 7 bases, and 10 bases lay between the germline ends. The germline gives CDR1 SGHAT, CDR2 FQNNGV. The CDR3, as DNA: TGTGCCAGCAGCTTAGATCGGGGAAAGAATGAGCAGTTCTTC. This translates into CASSLDRGKNEQFF.

V gene TRBV4-1 combines with J gene TRBJ2-1, with TRBD2 identical over 9 bases. Unmatched junction bases numbered 11, after V lost 4 bases and J lost 10 bases. This CDR3 has 15 amino acids. Germline CDR1 MGHRA, CDR2 YSYEKL. This CDR3 reads CASSPGTSYFEEQFF. The CDR3, as DNA: TGCGCCAGCAGCCCGGGGACTAGCTACTTCGAAGAGCAGTTCTTC.

The V gene is TRBV14, the J gene TRBJ1-4; a possible D gene is TRBD1 (5 bases). The CDR3 contains 16 residues. Trimming took 6 bases from V and 3 from J, leaving 17 bases between them. CDR1 is SGHDN and CDR2 is FVKESK in the germline V gene. In nucleotides, the CDR3 is TGTGCCAGCAGTTTAATCAGGGTCGGAGCTAATGAAAAACTGTTTTTT. It translates to CASSLIRVGANEKLFF.

This chain joins TRBV9 and TRBJ2-1, with 10 nucleotides matching TRBD2. J gave up 6 bases and V 3 bases, and 9 bases lay outside the gene matches. Per the germline V gene, CDR1 is SGDLS and CDR2 is YYNGEE. The CDR3 runs 16 residues. CDR3 sequence reads: CASSGLSGRSLNEQFF. For the CDR3, the DNA is TGTGCCAGCAGCGGACTTAGCGGGAGGTCCCTCAATGAGCAGTTCTTC. Using reference TRBV9 and TRBJ2-1 for the parts outside the CDR3, the full variable domain is DSGVTQTPKHLITATGQRVTLRCSPRSGDLSVYWYQQSLDQGLQFLIQYYNGEERAKGNILERFSAQQFPDLHSELNLSSLELGDSALYFCASSGLSGRSLNEQFFGPGTRLTVL.

The chain joins TRBV5-1 to TRBJ1-3; TRBD1 aligns across 9 bases. J was trimmed by 1 base and V by 4 bases; bases with no gene match: 3. Germline lookup yields CDR1 SGHRS and CDR2 YFSETQ. This CDR3 has 15 amino acids. The CDR3 DNA sequence: TGCGCCAGCAGCCCGACAGGGGGATCTGGAAACACCATATATTTT. Amino acids: CASSPTGGSGNTIYF.

The chain has TRBV6-1 and TRBJ1-5; possibly TRBD1 for D (5 bases). V was cut by 2 bases and J by 7 bases, with 15 bases left in between. This CDR3 contains 15 residues. Germline CDR1 reads MNHNS; CDR2 reads SASEGT. In DNA form, the CDR3 reads TGTGCCAGCAGTGAACAGGGTTCGGGGGGACAGCCCCAGCATTTT. Protein: CASSEQGSGGQPQHF.

DNA for the CDR3: TGTGCCTGGAGTCAGAGGAGAAATGAGCAGTTCTTC. Protein product: CAWSQRRNEQFF. The V and J genes are TRBV30 and TRBJ2-1, with no clear D. Deletions cut 2 bases from V and 7 bases from J, with 9 bases between. Germline V gene lookup returns CDR1 GTSNPN and CDR2 SVGIG (reference sequence). This CDR3 has 12 amino acids. The whole variable domain, remainder taken from reference TRBV30 and TRBJ2-1, is SQTIHQWPATLVQPVGSPLSLECTVEGTSNPNLYWYRQAAGRGLQLLFYSVGIGQISSEVPQNLSASRPQDRQFILSSKKLLLSDSGFYLCAWSQRRNEQFFGPGTRLTVL.

The J gene is TRBJ2-7, the V gene TRBV5-1; TRBD1 aligns across 7 bases. J was trimmed by 1 base and V by 3 bases; bases with no gene match: 7. The V gene's germline CDR1 is SGHRS and CDR2 YFSETQ. This CDR3 comprises 15 residues. As DNA, the CDR3 is TGCGCCAGCAGCTCACAGGGGCCGCCATCCTACGAGCAGTACTTC. The encoded protein is CASSSQGPPSYEQYF.

This chain uses TRBV7-2 with TRBJ2-4; TRBD1 agrees at 9 bases. Germline V lookup: CDR1 SGHTA, CDR2 FQGNSA. Trimming took 5 bases from V and 11 from J; bases not matched to a gene: 10. This CDR3 contains 14 residues. The CDR3, as DNA: TGTGCCAGCAGCAGAATACAGGGGGCGGGGGTTCAGTACTTC. Amino acids: CASSRIQGAGVQYF.